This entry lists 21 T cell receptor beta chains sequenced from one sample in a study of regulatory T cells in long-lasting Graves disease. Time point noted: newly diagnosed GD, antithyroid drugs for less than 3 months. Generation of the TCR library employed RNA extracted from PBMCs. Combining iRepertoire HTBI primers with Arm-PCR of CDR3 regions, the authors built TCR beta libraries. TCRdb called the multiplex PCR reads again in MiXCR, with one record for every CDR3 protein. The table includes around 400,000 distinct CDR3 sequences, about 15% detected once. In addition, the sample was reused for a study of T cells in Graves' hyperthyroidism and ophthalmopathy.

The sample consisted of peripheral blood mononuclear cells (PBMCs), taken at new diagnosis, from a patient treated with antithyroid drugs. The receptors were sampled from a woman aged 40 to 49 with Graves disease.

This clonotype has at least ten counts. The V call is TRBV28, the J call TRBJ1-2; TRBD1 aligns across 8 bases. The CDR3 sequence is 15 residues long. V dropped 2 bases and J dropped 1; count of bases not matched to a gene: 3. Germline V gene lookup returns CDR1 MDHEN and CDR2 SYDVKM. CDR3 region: CASSLAGQGNYGYTF. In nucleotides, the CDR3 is TGTGCCAGCAGTTTAGCCGGACAGGGTAACTATGGCTACACCTTC.

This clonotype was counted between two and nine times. CDR3 region: CASSLWTVEETQYF. For the CDR3, the DNA is TGTGCCAGCAGTCTATGGACCGTCGAAGAGACCCAGTACTTC. The gene calls are TRBV6-1 and TRBJ2-5; no reliable D call. The CDR3 sequence is 14 residues long. Germline CDR1 reads MNHNS; CDR2 reads SASEGT. Trimming took 5 bases from V and 3 from J, leaving 13 bases between them.

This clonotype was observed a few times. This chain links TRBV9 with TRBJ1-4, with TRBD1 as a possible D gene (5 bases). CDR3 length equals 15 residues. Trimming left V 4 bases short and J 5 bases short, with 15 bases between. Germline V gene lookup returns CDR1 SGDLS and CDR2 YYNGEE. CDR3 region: CASSSRDGPNEKLFF. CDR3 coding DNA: TGTGCCAGCAGCAGCCGGGACGGCCCAAATGAAAAACTGTTTTTT.

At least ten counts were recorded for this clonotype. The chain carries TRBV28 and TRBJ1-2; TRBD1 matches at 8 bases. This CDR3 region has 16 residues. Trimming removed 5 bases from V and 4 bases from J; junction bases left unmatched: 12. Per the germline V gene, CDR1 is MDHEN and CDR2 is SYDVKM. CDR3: CASSGGGTGLFYGYTF. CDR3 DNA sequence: TGTGCCAGCAGTGGGGGCGGGACAGGATTGTTCTATGGCTACACCTTC.

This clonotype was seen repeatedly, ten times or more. CDR3 coding DNA: TGTGCCAGCAGTTACCTCTTGTCCTTGGGGGACGCAGATACGCAGTATTTT. Protein: CASSYLLSLGDADTQYF. The chain combines TRBV6-2 or TRBV6-3 with TRBJ2-3; possibly TRBD1 or TRBD2 for D (5 bases each). Deletions cut 2 bases from V and 4 bases from J, with 19 bases between. The germline gives CDR1 MNHEY, CDR2 SVGEGT. The length of the CDR3 is 17 residues.

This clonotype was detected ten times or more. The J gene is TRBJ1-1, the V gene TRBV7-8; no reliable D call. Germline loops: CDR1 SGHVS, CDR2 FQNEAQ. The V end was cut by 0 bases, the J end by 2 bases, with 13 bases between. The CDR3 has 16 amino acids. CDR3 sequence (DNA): TGTGCCAGCAGCTTAGCGGACGCTCAACTCAACACTGAAGCTTTCTTT. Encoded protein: CASSLADAQLNTEAFF.

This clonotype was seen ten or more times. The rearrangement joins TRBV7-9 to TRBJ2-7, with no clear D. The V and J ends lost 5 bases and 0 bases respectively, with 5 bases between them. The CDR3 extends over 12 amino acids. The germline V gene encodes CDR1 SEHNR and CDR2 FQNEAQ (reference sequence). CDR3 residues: CASSVSSYEQYF. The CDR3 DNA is TGTGCCAGCAGCGTAAGCTCCTACGAGCAGTACTTC.

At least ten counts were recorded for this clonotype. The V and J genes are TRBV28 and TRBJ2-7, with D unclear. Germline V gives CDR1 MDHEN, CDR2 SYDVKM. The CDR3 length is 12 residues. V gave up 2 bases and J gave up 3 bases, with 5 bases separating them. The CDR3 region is CASSLGVYEQYF. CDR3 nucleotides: TGTGCCAGCAGTTTAGGGGTCTACGAGCAGTACTTC.

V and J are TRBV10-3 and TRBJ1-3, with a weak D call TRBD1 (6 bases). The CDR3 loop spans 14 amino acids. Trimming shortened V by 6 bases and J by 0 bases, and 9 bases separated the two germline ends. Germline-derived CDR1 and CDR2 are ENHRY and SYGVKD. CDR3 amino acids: CAISKQGSGNTIYF. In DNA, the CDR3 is TGTGCCATCAGCAAACAGGGCTCTGGAAACACCATATATTTT.

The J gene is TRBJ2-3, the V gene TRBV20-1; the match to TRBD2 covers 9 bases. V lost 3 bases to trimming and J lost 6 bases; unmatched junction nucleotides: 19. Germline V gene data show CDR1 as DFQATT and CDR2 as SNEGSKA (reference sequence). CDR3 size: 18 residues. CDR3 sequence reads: CSASDFVAGVGIGDTQYF. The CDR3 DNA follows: TGCAGTGCTAGTGACTTTGTAGCGGGGGTGGGGATCGGTGATACGCAGTATTTT.

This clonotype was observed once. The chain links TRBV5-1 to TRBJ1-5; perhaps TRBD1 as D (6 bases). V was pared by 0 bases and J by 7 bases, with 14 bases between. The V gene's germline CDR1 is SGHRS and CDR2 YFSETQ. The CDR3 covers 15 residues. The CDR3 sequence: CASSLESGGRQPQHF. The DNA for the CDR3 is TGCGCCAGCAGCTTGGAGTCGGGGGGCCGGCAGCCCCAGCATTTT. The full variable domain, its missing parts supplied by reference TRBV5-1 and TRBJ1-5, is KAGVTQTPRYLIKTRGQQVTLSCSPISGHRSVSWYQQTPGQGLQFLFEYFSETQRNKGNFPGRFSGRQFSNSRSEMNVSTLELGDSALYLCASSLESGGRQPQHFGDGTRLSIL.

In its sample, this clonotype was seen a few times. The CDR3 reads CASSYSKWGQPGGNTGELFF. Written as DNA, the CDR3 is TGTGCCAGCAGTTACTCGAAGTGGGGACAGCCAGGAGGGAACACCGGGGAGCTGTTTTTT. This chain joins TRBV6-5 and TRBJ2-2; TRBD1 matches 7 bases. The V and J ends lost 0 bases and 1 base, in that order; junction bases with no gene match: 14. Germline V CDR1 and CDR2: MNHEY, SVGAGI. This CDR3 is built from 20 residues.

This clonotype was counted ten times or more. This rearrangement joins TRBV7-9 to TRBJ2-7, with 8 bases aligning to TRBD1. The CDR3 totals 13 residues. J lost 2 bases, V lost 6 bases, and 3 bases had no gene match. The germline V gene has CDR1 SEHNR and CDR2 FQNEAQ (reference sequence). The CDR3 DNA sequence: TGTGCCAGCAGGCAACAGGGGGCCTACGAGCAGTACTTC. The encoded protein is CASRQQGAYEQYF.

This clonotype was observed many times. Here the CDR3 DNA reads TGTGCCAGCAGTTTAACGGCGGGTCGGTACGAGCAGTACTTC. Translating gives CASSLTAGRYEQYF. The chain carries TRBV28 and TRBJ2-7, with D maybe TRBD2 (5 bases). Trimming pared 2 bases from V and 4 bases from J, leaving 12 bases between. Germline CDR1 is MDHEN and CDR2 is SYDVKM. There are 14 residues in the CDR3.

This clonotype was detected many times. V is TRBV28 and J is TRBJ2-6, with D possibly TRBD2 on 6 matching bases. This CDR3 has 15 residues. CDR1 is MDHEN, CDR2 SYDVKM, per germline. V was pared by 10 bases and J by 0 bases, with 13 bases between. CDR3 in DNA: TGTGCCATCTCAAGGGGAGGCTCTGGGGCCAACGTCCTGACTTTC. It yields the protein CAISRGGSGANVLTF. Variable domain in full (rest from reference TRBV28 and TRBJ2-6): DVKVTQSSRYLVKRTGEKVFLECVQDMDHENMFWYRQDPGLGLRLIYFSYDVKMKEKGDIPEGYSVSREKKERFSLILESASTNQTSMYLCAISRGGSGANVLTFGAGSRLTVL.

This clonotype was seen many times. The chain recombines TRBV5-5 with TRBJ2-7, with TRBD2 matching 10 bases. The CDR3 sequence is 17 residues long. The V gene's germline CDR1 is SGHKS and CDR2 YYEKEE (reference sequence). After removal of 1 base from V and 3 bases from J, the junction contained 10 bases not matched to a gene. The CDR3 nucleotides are TGTGCCAGCAGCTTGATCCGATTCGGACTAGCGGTCTACGAGCAGTACTTC. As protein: CASSLIRFGLAVYEQYF.

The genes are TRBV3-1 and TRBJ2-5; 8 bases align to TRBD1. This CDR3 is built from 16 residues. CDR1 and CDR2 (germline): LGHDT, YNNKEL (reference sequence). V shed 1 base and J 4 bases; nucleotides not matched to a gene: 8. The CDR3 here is CASSQVRRQGRETQYF. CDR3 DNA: TGTGCCAGCAGCCAAGTGAGAAGACAGGGGCGAGAGACCCAGTACTTC.

The CDR3 protein is CAWSTRVEAFF. CDR3 DNA sequence: TGTGCCTGGAGTACCCGGGTTGAAGCTTTCTTT. The chain is built from TRBV30 and TRBJ1-1; D unclear. Germline V gene data show CDR1 as GTSNPN and CDR2 as SVGIG (reference sequence). Trimming removed 2 bases from V and 7 bases from J, with 8 bases in between. This CDR3 comprises 11 residues. The full variable domain, with the rest looked up from reference TRBV30 and TRBJ1-1, is SQTIHQWPATLVQPVGSPLSLECTVEGTSNPNLYWYRQAAGRGLQLLFYSVGIGQISSEVPQNLSASRPQDRQFILSSKKLLLSDSGFYLCAWSTRVEAFFGQGTRLTVV.

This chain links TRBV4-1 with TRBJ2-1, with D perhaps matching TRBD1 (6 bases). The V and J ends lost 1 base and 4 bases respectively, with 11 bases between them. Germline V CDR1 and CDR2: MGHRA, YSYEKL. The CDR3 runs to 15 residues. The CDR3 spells CASSQVWTEYNEQFF. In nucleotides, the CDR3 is TGCGCCAGCAGCCAAGTTTGGACAGAATACAATGAGCAGTTCTTC.

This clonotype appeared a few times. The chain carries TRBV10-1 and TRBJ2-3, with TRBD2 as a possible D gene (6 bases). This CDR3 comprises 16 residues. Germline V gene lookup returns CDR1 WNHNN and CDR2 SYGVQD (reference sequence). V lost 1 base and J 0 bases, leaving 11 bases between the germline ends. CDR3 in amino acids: CASSEYGGTSTDTQYF. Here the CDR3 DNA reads TGCGCCAGCAGTGAGTATGGCGGGACTAGCACAGATACGCAGTATTTT.

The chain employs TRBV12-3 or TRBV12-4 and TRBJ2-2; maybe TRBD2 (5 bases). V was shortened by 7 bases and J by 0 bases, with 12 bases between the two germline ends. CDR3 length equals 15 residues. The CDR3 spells CASKKAGPNTGELFF. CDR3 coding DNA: TGTGCCAGCAAAAAGGCGGGTCCGAACACCGGGGAGCTGTTTTTT.